Following are 32 T cell receptor beta chains from one sample sequenced in a study of cytomegalovirus exposure and HLA in healthy donors. The primer mix had 60 Vbeta and 13 Jbeta primers. Profiled with immunoSEQ multiplex PCR; TCRdb holds only in-frame clones, not every one. The sample contains over 150,000 clones, approximately 78% of which appear only once. Sequences were obtained from PBMCs. Receptors originate from a woman aged 50 to 60 in good health and CMV-seropositive.

This clone was detected a few times. The V and J genes are TRBV7-8 and TRBJ2-3, with D possibly being TRBD2 (6 bases). Germline V gives CDR1 SGHVS, CDR2 FQNEAQ. The ends were cut back, 0 bases at V and 0 bases at J, with 10 bases in the middle. This CDR3 has 16 amino acids. The CDR3 DNA sequence: TGTGCCAGCAGCTTAGCGCACGCGGGAAGCACAGATACGCAGTATTTT. Its protein is CASSLAHAGSTDTQYF.

This clone occurred once. The rearrangement uses TRBV10-3 and TRBJ2-5; 7 bases line up with TRBD2. The CDR3 extends over 15 amino acids. After removal of 3 bases from V and 2 bases from J, the junction contained 6 bases not matched to a gene. Germline loops: CDR1 ENHRY, CDR2 SYGVKD. The CDR3 nucleotides read TGTGCCATCAGTGACCCGACTAGCAGACAAGAGACCCAGTACTTC. This encodes CAISDPTSRQETQYF.

The genes are TRBV5-8 and TRBJ1-4; D might be TRBD1 (6 bases). The length of the CDR3 is 14 residues. The V and J ends lost 0 bases and 11 bases respectively, with 14 bases between them. The germline V gene has CDR1 SGHTS and CDR2 YDEGEE. CDR3 amino acids: CASSLARGWGKLFF. The CDR3, as DNA: TGTGCCAGCAGCTTGGCGAGGGGGTGGGGGAAACTGTTTTTT.

The J gene is TRBJ2-7, the V gene TRBV13; the match to TRBD1 covers 8 bases. CDR1 and CDR2 (germline): PRHDT, FYEKMQ (reference sequence). The length of the CDR3 is 15 residues. Trimming removed 2 bases from V and 2 bases from J; junction bases left unmatched: 5. CDR3 in DNA: TGTGCCAGCAGCTTACGGCAGGGGGCCCCCTACGAGCAGTACTTC. It yields the protein CASSLRQGAPYEQYF. Based on the CDR3 plus reference TRBV13 and TRBJ2-7, the full variable domain is AAGVIQSPRHLIKEKRETATLKCYPIPRHDTVYWYQQGPGQDPQFLISFYEKMQSDKGSIPDRFSAQQFSDYHSELNMSSLELGDSALYFCASSLRQGAPYEQYFGPGTRLTVT.

The gene calls are TRBV29-1 and TRBJ1-5, with D unclear. The CDR3 is 13 amino acids. CDR1 SQVTM and CDR2 ANQGSEA come from the germline V gene. Trimming took 4 bases from V and 5 from J, leaving 12 bases between them. DNA of the CDR3: TGCAGCGTTGCTGGTAGTCGCGATCAGCCCCAGCATTTT. This encodes CSVAGSRDQPQHF. The full variable domain, in which reference TRBV29-1 and TRBJ1-5 provide the parts outside the CDR3, is SAVISQKPSRDICQRGTSLTIQCQVDSQVTMMFWYRQQPGQSLTLIATANQGSEATYESGFVIDKFPISRPNLTFSTLTVSNMSPEDSSIYLCSVAGSRDQPQHFGDGTRLSIL.

V and J are TRBV5-6 and TRBJ1-5; perhaps TRBD1 as D (5 bases). Between the trimmed V and J ends, which lost 4 bases and 0 bases, there was a span of 14 bases. The V gene's germline CDR1 is SGHDT and CDR2 YYEEEE. This CDR3 region has 16 residues. CDR3 sequence reads: CASSLKGQYSNQPQHF. The CDR3 DNA sequence: TGTGCCAGCAGCCTGAAGGGGCAGTATAGCAATCAGCCCCAGCATTTT.

This chain's CDR3 is CASSPDRGFRGYTF. The CDR3 bases are TGTGCCAGCAGCCCGGACAGGGGCTTCCGGGGCTACACCTTC. The chain couples TRBV5-4 to TRBJ1-2; TRBD1 aligns across 9 bases. The CDR3 is 14 residues long. Trimming at V came to 4 bases and at J to 8 bases, leaving 9 bases not matched to a gene. CDR1 is SGHNT, CDR2 YYREEE, per germline (reference sequence). The full variable domain, rest sourced from reference TRBV5-4 and TRBJ1-2, is ETGVTQSPTHLIKTRGQQVTLRCSSQSGHNTVSWYQQALGQGPQFIFQYYREEENGRGNFPPRFSGLQFPNYSSELNVNALELDDSALYLCASSPDRGFRGYTFGSGTRLTVV.

The rearrangement links TRBV6-5 to TRBJ2-7; D unclear. The CDR3 runs to 14 residues. V lost 2 bases to trimming and J lost 4 bases, with 12 bases between them. Germline lookup yields CDR1 MNHEY and CDR2 SVGAGI. The CDR3 DNA reads TGTGCCAGCAGTTACGTTCCAGGCCCTTACGAGCAGTACTTC. Its translation: CASSYVPGPYEQYF.

The chain has TRBV7-9 and TRBJ2-2; 9 nucleotides align to TRBD2. The V segment lost 5 bases and the J segment 7 bases; nucleotides outside the gene matches: 11. This CDR3 is 16 amino acids long. CDR1 is SEHNR, CDR2 FQNEAQ, per germline (reference sequence). The CDR3 DNA reads as TGTGCCAGCAGCAAGTTATTGCGGGGGGGCGTCGGGGAGCTGTTTTTT. Translating it yields CASSKLLRGGVGELFF.

This chain connects TRBV20-1 to TRBJ1-1; D remains unclear. This CDR3 has 11 amino acids. CDR1 and CDR2 from the germline V gene are DFQATT and SNEGSKA (reference sequence). The CDR3 reads CRVPGNTEAFF. The CDR3 DNA follows: TGCAGAGTACCGGGGAACACTGAAGCTTTCTTT.

This chain connects TRBV28 to TRBJ1-2; weak D call: TRBD1 (5 bases). V gave up 6 bases and J gave up 2 bases, with 16 bases separating them. The germline CDR1 and CDR2 sequences are MDHEN and SYDVKM. This CDR3 is 15 amino acids long. This CDR3 is CASSGGGEANYGYTF. CDR3 DNA: TGTGCCAGCAGCGGCGGGGGGGAGGCCAACTATGGCTACACCTTC.

The chain recombines TRBV28 with TRBJ2-7; 9 nucleotides agree with TRBD1. CDR3 length: 14 residues. Germline CDR1 reads MDHEN; CDR2 reads SYDVKM. With V trimmed by 7 bases and J by 5 bases, 9 bases remained unmatched. In DNA, the CDR3 is TGTGCCAGCACCACAGGACAGGGGACCCACGAGCAGTACTTC. Translation: CASTTGQGTHEQYF.

The V gene is TRBV4-1, the J gene TRBJ1-5; D remains unclear. Trimming shortened V by 3 bases and J by 1 base, and 7 bases separated the two germline ends. Per germline, CDR1 MGHRA and CDR2 YSYEKL. The CDR3 has 14 amino acids. The DNA for the CDR3 is TGCGCCAGCAGCCATACCCAGAGCAATCAGCCCCAGCATTTT. Encoded protein: CASSHTQSNQPQHF.

Concerning this clone: The sample contains more than one DNA sequence encoding this CDR3. The chain combines TRBV7-2 with TRBJ2-7; 9 bases align to TRBD2. The V segment lost 5 bases and the J segment 1 base; nucleotides outside the gene matches: 3. There are 14 residues in the CDR3. Germline V gene data show CDR1 as SGHTA and CDR2 as FQGNSA. For the CDR3, the DNA is TGTGCCAGCAGCCTGAGCGGGGGGTCCTACGAGCAGTACTTC. It specifies CASSLSGGSYEQYF.

This chain joins TRBV5-4 and TRBJ2-5; D not certain. Near its end, the DNA agrees better with TRBJ2-7, so the J call may be wrong. This CDR3 has 13 amino acids. From germline, CDR1 is SGHNT and CDR2 YYREEE (reference sequence). This CDR3 is CASSLEASYEQYF. The CDR3 nucleotides read TGTGCCAGCAGCTTGGAAGCTAGCTACGAGCAGTACTTC.

The chain carries TRBV6-4 and TRBJ2-2, with a tentative D call TRBD2 (6 bases). Trimming cost V 6 bases and J 4 bases, with 9 bases left between them. Germline V gene lookup returns CDR1 MRHNA and CDR2 SNTAGT. CDR3 size: 13 residues. CDR3 DNA: TGTGCCAGCAGAAGGGACTTCACCGGGGAGCTGTTTTTT. Its translation: CASRRDFTGELFF.

The chain uses TRBV2 and TRBJ2-1, with 9 bases lining up with TRBD1. V dropped 4 bases and J dropped 8; count of bases not matched to a gene: 6. Germline V gene data show CDR1 as SNHLY and CDR2 as FYNNEI. The CDR3 loop spans 14 amino acids. The DNA of the CDR3 is TGTGCCAGCAGTGGAAACAGGGGGCGCGATGAGCAGTTCTTC. This codes for CASSGNRGRDEQFF. Variable domain in full (rest from reference TRBV2 and TRBJ2-1): EPEVTQTPSHQVTQMGQEVILRCVPISNHLYFYWYRQILGQKVEFLVSFYNNEISEKSEIFDDQFSVERPDGSNFTLKIRSTKLEDSAMYFCASSGNRGRDEQFFGPGTRLTVL.

This chain connects TRBV7-8 to TRBJ1-4; no definite D call. Germline loops: CDR1 SGHVS, CDR2 FQNEAQ. V was clipped by 5 bases and J by 8 bases, with 18 bases between them. The CDR3 spans 15 residues. This CDR3 reads CASSRGEEGAEKLFF. The CDR3 DNA sequence: TGTGCCAGCAGCCGCGGAGAGGAGGGAGCGGAAAAACTGTTTTTT.

V gene TRBV7-2 combines with J gene TRBJ2-3; D uncertain. The CDR3 length is 14 residues. Trimming shortened V by 5 bases and J by 0 bases, and 9 bases separated the two germline ends. Germline-derived CDR1 and CDR2 are SGHTA and FQGNSA. CDR3 nucleotide sequence: TGTGCCAGCAGCCCCACTGCCAGCACAGATACGCAGTATTTT. This sequence encodes CASSPTASTDTQYF.

The sample holds a few counts of this clone. The J gene is TRBJ2-7, the V gene TRBV5-4; TRBD2 might be the D (6 bases). The CDR3 consists of 15 residues. Trimming stripped 0 bases from V and 5 bases from J, with 15 bases between. Germline V lookup: CDR1 SGHNT, CDR2 YYREEE (reference sequence). The CDR3 DNA is TGTGCCAGCAGCTTGGGAACCGGGCCGGGAGACGAGCAGTACTTC. Protein product: CASSLGTGPGDEQYF.

The V call is TRBV5-8, the J call TRBJ2-1; D is undetermined. Germline assignment: CDR1 SGHTS and CDR2 YDEGEE. The CDR3 is made up of 15 amino acids. V lost 0 bases and J 3 bases, leaving 10 bases between the germline ends. The CDR3 region has the DNA TGTGCCAGCAGCTTGGGAGGTAGGAACTACAATGAGCAGTTCTTC. As protein: CASSLGGRNYNEQFF.

The rearrangement uses TRBV2 and TRBJ2-2, with 10 bases aligning to TRBD2. Looked up from germline, CDR1 is SNHLY and CDR2 is FYNNEI. This CDR3 has 16 residues. V dropped 6 bases and J dropped 7; count of bases not matched to a gene: 11. CDR3 sequence: CASRGWTSGLSGELFF. DNA for the CDR3: TGTGCCAGCAGGGGGTGGACTAGCGGCCTGAGCGGGGAGCTGTTTTTT.

This clone occurred many times. The rearrangement links TRBV6-5 to TRBJ1-5; 7 bases match TRBD1. Trimming removed 8 bases from V and 2 bases from J; junction bases left unmatched: 3. The germline V gene encodes CDR1 MNHEY and CDR2 SVGAGI. The CDR3 runs 13 residues. The CDR3 DNA reads as TGTGCCAGCGGAACAGGGGGCAATCAGCCCCAGCATTTT. Its translation is CASGTGGNQPQHF.

V usage is TRBV4-3 and J usage is TRBJ2-3, with D tentatively TRBD2 (7 bases). Trimming cost V 0 bases and J 3 bases, with 16 bases left between them. The CDR3 contains 17 residues. Germline V CDR1 and CDR2: LGHNA, YSLEER. CDR3 protein: CASSQDGVGGLTDTQYF. CDR3 sequence (DNA): TGCGCCAGCAGCCAAGATGGGGTGGGGGGGCTGACAGATACGCAGTATTTT.

Worth noting for this clone: Other DNA sequences in this sample translate to the same CDR3. CDR3 DNA sequence: TGCGCCAGCAGCTTGGTGCAGGGGACCTACGAGCAGTACTTC. Its translation is CASSLVQGTYEQYF. The chain couples TRBV5-1 to TRBJ2-7, with D possibly being TRBD1 (6 bases). The ends were cut back, 0 bases at V and 2 bases at J, with 9 bases in the middle. Per the germline V gene, CDR1 is SGHRS and CDR2 is YFSETQ. This CDR3 region has 14 residues.

CDR3 sequence (DNA): TGTGCCTGGAGTGTCAACAGGGGAATTGGAAACACCATATATTTT. Translated, it gives CAWSVNRGIGNTIYF. This chain joins TRBV30 and TRBJ1-3, with TRBD1 matching over 7 bases. Trimming cost V 0 bases and J 3 bases; bases outside gene matches: 5. Per the germline V gene, CDR1 is GTSNPN and CDR2 is SVGIG (reference sequence). The CDR3 length is 15 residues.

The rearrangement links TRBV27 to TRBJ2-2; 8 bases match TRBD2. CDR3 length: 17 residues. Trimming removed 5 bases from V and 8 bases from J; junction bases left unmatched: 16. The germline CDR1 and CDR2 sequences are MNHEY and SMNVEV (reference sequence). DNA of the CDR3: TGTGCCAGCAGTCCTCGGGGAGCGGGGGCCGGCGGAGGGGAGCTGTTTTTT. This codes for CASSPRGAGAGGGELFF.

This chain joins TRBV6-1 and TRBJ2-3, with 9 bases fitting TRBD1. Per the germline V gene, CDR1 is MNHNS and CDR2 is SASEGT. After removal of 6 bases from V and 1 base from J, the junction contained 5 bases not matched to a gene. The CDR3 length is 15 residues. The CDR3 protein is CASRQGAIGTDTQYF. CDR3 in DNA: TGTGCCAGCAGACAGGGGGCTATCGGCACAGATACGCAGTATTTT.

The chain couples TRBV5-5 to TRBJ2-7; 7 bases line up with TRBD1. The CDR3 sequence is 15 residues long. Trimming at V came to 4 bases and at J to 5 bases, leaving 12 bases not matched to a gene. The germline V gene encodes CDR1 SGHKS and CDR2 YYEKEE (reference sequence). This chain's CDR3 is CASSTWTGSVHEQYF. CDR3 DNA: TGTGCCAGCAGCACCTGGACAGGTTCGGTCCACGAGCAGTACTTC.

The chain joins TRBV28 to TRBJ1-2; D uncertain. The V end was cut by 5 bases, the J end by 7 bases, with 14 bases between. Germline lookup yields CDR1 MDHEN and CDR2 SYDVKM. The length of the CDR3 is 13 residues. CDR3 nucleotide sequence: TGTGCCAGCAGTCCTCCCCTAACCGGTGGCTACACCTTC. Translated: CASSPPLTGGYTF.

V usage is TRBV4-2 and J usage is TRBJ1-2; D call uncertain. The germline V gene encodes CDR1 LGHNA and CDR2 YNFKEQ. Deletions cut 3 bases from V and 4 bases from J, with 9 bases between. The CDR3 spans 13 residues. CDR3 DNA sequence: TGTGCCAGCAGCCAGCCAGAAAGCTATGGCTACACCTTC. Amino acids: CASSQPESYGYTF.

This chain links TRBV19 with TRBJ2-2; D possibly corresponds to TRBD1 (5 bases). In germline, CDR1 is LNHDA, CDR2 SQIVND (reference sequence). V lost 7 bases and J lost 6, with 21 bases in between. The length of the CDR3 is 16 residues. In nucleotides, the CDR3 is TGTGCCAGTAATACAGGCGTGGGGTGGGCGTCCGGGGAGCTGTTTTTT. It yields the protein CASNTGVGWASGELFF. Full variable domain (outside the CDR3, taken from reference TRBV19 and TRBJ2-2): DGGITQSPKYLFRKEGQNVTLSCEQNLNHDAMYWYRQDPGQGLRLIYYSQIVNDFQKGDIAEGYSVSREKKESFPLTVTSAQKNPTAFYLCASNTGVGWASGELFFGEGSRLTVL.